Below are 29 T cell receptor beta chains sequenced from a single sample in a study of T cells after posttransplantation cyclophosphamide. Treatment was busulfan-fludarabine conditioning, a marrow graft, and cyclophosphamide on days +3 and +4. The protocol was immunoSEQ multiplex PCR, while the TCRdb copy is restricted to in-frame clones and leaves out a portion. The sample has 9,900 or so clones, 70% to 90% seen once. The specimen comprised PBMCs, sampled roughly 1,800 days after allogeneic stem cell transplant with posttransplant cyclophosphamide. The receptors originated from a female patient in her fifties or sixties who received an allogeneic stem cell transplant from a related donor, was CMV-positive, and had no GVHD. The T cells may partly be graft donor cells.

The chain carries TRBV9 and TRBJ1-4; 9 bases match TRBD1. The CDR3 has 16 amino acids. CDR1 is SGDLS and CDR2 is YYNGEE in the germline V gene. With V trimmed by 3 bases and J by 2 bases, 5 bases remained unmatched. CDR3 DNA: TGTGCCAGCAGCGCTTCAACAGGGGGCACTAATGAAAAACTGTTTTTT. It encodes CASSASTGGTNEKLFF.

This clone was picked up a small number of times. The chain uses TRBV7-2 and TRBJ2-7; 9 bases agree with TRBD2. The CDR3 extends over 16 amino acids. Germline V CDR1 and CDR2: SGHTA, FQGNSA. The J segment lost 2 bases and the V segment lost 1 base, leaving 6 bases of the junction unmatched. CDR3 DNA: TGTGCCAGCAGCTTAGGAGGTGCGGGAGGGGCCTACGAGCAGTACTTC. This translates into CASSLGGAGGAYEQYF.

V usage is TRBV6-5 and J usage is TRBJ1-5, with D unresolved. This CDR3 spans 13 amino acids. Trimming cost V 6 bases and J 1 base, with 7 bases left between them. Per the germline V gene, CDR1 is MNHEY and CDR2 is SVGAGI. The CDR3 protein is CASSPGSNQPQHF. CDR3 bases: TGTGCCAGCAGCCCCGGGAGCAATCAGCCCCAGCATTTT.

The gene calls are TRBV5-1 and TRBJ2-1; TRBD2 agrees at 12 bases. The trim removed 4 bases at V and 3 bases at J, leaving 5 bases unmatched. CDR1 and CDR2 from the germline V gene are SGHRS and YFSETQ. The CDR3 contains 16 residues. As DNA, the CDR3 is TGCGCCAGCAGCCAGACTAGCGGGAGATTCTACAATGAGCAGTTCTTC. Amino acids: CASSQTSGRFYNEQFF.

To note about this clone: Compared with germline, one end of the junction differs, possibly owing to a read error. V is TRBV19 and J is TRBJ2-7; 7 nucleotides align to TRBD2. The CDR3 length is 14 residues. Germline-derived CDR1 and CDR2 are LNHDA and SQIVND (reference sequence). DNA of the CDR3: TGTGCCAGCAGTAGCGGGTTACCTGACTACGAGCAGTACTTC. Its translation: CASSSGLPDYEQYF.

This sequence joins TRBV9 and TRBJ2-7; TRBD2 agrees at 7 bases. V was clipped by 0 bases and J by 3 bases; unmatched bases: 9. The CDR3 loop spans 16 amino acids. Germline V gene sequence: CDR1 SGDLS, CDR2 YYNGEE. The CDR3 protein is CASSVGGSGTIYEQYF. The DNA of the CDR3 is TGTGCCAGCAGCGTAGGAGGAAGCGGGACGATCTACGAGCAGTACTTC.

The chain couples TRBV30 to TRBJ2-1, with TRBD2 identical over 12 bases. Germline loops: CDR1 GTSNPN, CDR2 SVGIG (reference sequence). Unmatched junction bases numbered 5, after V lost 3 bases and J lost 8 bases. The CDR3 is 14 residues long. CDR3 region: CAWRTSGSRYEQFF. CDR3 in DNA: TGTGCCTGGAGGACTAGCGGGAGTAGATATGAGCAGTTCTTC.

J is TRBJ2-1 and V is TRBV10-2; 7 nucleotides line up with TRBD2. Germline-derived CDR1 and CDR2 are WSHSY and SAAADI. CDR3 size: 15 residues. Trimming took 3 bases from V and 2 from J; bases not matched to a gene: 4. DNA for the CDR3: TGCGCCAGCAGTGATGGCGGGAGTCCCTACAATGAGCAGTTCTTC. This codes for CASSDGGSPYNEQFF.

In this sample, this clone turned up once. The V gene is TRBV20-1, the J gene TRBJ2-7; D is unresolved. The CDR3 has 11 amino acids. Germline CDR1 DFQATT, CDR2 SNEGSKA (reference sequence). Trimming cost V 5 bases and J 0 bases, with 5 bases left between them. Here the CDR3 reads CSARSSYEQYF. CDR3 sequence (DNA): TGCAGTGCTCGGAGCTCCTACGAGCAGTACTTC.

The chain employs TRBV4-2 and TRBJ1-2; tentative D call: TRBD1 (5 bases). Germline CDR1 LGHNA, CDR2 YNFKEQ. There are 16 residues in the CDR3. Trimming shortened V by 3 bases and J by 1 base, and 15 bases separated the two germline ends. The CDR3 DNA sequence: TGTGCCAGCAGCCAGGCTACAGGTATTCTTAACTATGGCTACACCTTC. Its translation is CASSQATGILNYGYTF.

The gene calls are TRBV9 and TRBJ1-3; 10 nucleotides align to TRBD1. V was clipped by 3 bases and J by 6 bases; unmatched bases: 6. The CDR3 runs to 15 residues. Looked up from germline, CDR1 is SGDLS and CDR2 is YYNGEE. The chain's CDR3 is CASSASGTGENTIYF. CDR3 sequence (DNA): TGTGCCAGCAGCGCGTCCGGGACAGGGGAAAACACCATATATTTT.

This chain links TRBV7-9 with TRBJ2-1; 7 nucleotides agree with TRBD2. Germline assignment: CDR1 SEHNR and CDR2 FQNEAQ (reference sequence). This CDR3 is built from 13 residues. V was pared by 8 bases and J by 8 bases, with 9 bases of the junction left unmatched. CDR3 sequence (DNA): TGTGCCAGCGTCCTGGCGGGAGACGATGAGCAGTTCTTC. Protein sequence: CASVLAGDDEQFF.

The chain has TRBV5-6 and TRBJ2-3; tentative D call: TRBD2 (5 bases). V lost 0 bases, J lost 4 bases, and 9 bases lay in between. This CDR3 spans 14 amino acids. Germline V gene lookup returns CDR1 SGHDT and CDR2 YYEEEE. The CDR3 here is CASSLGVGADTQYF. CDR3 sequence (DNA): TGTGCCAGCAGCTTGGGTGTCGGGGCAGATACGCAGTATTTT.

This chain links TRBV27 with TRBJ1-1, with 7 bases identical to TRBD1. V lost 4 bases and J lost 9; bases outside the gene matches: 20. CDR1 is MNHEY, CDR2 SMNVEV, per germline (reference sequence). The CDR3 is 17 amino acids. The CDR3 region has the DNA TGTGCCAGCAGTTACCACCAAGCCCCGACAGGGCAAACGAAAGCTTTCTTT. It encodes CASSYHQAPTGQTKAFF.

CDR3 sequence: CASSTRSGNTGELFF. CDR3 coding DNA: TGTGCCAGCAGCACCCGTAGCGGGAACACCGGGGAGCTGTTTTTT. The chain is built from TRBV6-5 and TRBJ2-2; perhaps TRBD2 as D (6 bases). Germline CDR1 and CDR2: MNHEY and SVGAGI. The CDR3 runs to 15 residues. The V and J ends lost 6 bases and 1 base respectively, with 12 bases between them.

This chain joins TRBV29-1 and TRBJ1-1, with D unresolved. This CDR3 is built from 11 residues. Per the germline V gene, CDR1 is SQVTM and CDR2 is ANQGSEA. V was cut by 5 bases and J by 5 bases, with 9 bases left in between. As DNA, the CDR3 is TGCAGCGTTCTCCCGGTTACTGAAGCTTTCTTT. Protein product: CSVLPVTEAFF.

This chain uses TRBV5-8 with TRBJ1-2; 8 bases fit TRBD1. Trimming removed 7 bases from V and 8 bases from J; junction bases left unmatched: 10. Germline CDR1 and CDR2: SGHTS and YDEGEE. This CDR3 region has 13 residues. Written as DNA, the CDR3 is TGTGCCAGCGGGTCCAGACAGGGGCTGGGCTACACCTTC. This codes for CASGSRQGLGYTF.

The chain combines TRBV10-3 with TRBJ2-7; D ambiguous. Trimming left V 8 bases short and J 0 bases short, with 8 bases between. CDR1 is ENHRY, CDR2 SYGVKD, per germline. This CDR3 has 12 amino acids. In nucleotides, the CDR3 is TGTGCCATCTCAGGTAGCTCCTACGAGCAGTACTTC. Amino acid sequence: CAISGSSYEQYF.

The chain uses TRBV7-3 and TRBJ2-1; the D is unclear. Germline V gene sequence: CDR1 SGHTA, CDR2 FQGTGA. V gave up 4 bases and J gave up 6 bases, with 10 bases separating them. This CDR3 has 13 residues. The CDR3 loop is CASSSFRGNEQFF. The CDR3 DNA follows: TGTGCCAGCAGCTCCTTTAGAGGCAATGAGCAGTTCTTC.

The chain has TRBV6-5 and TRBJ1-1; 8 nucleotides match TRBD1. The germline gives CDR1 MNHEY, CDR2 SVGAGI. This CDR3 is 14 amino acids long. Losses at the gene ends were 6 bases for V and 2 bases for J; bases not matched to a gene: 5. CDR3 in DNA: TGTGCCAGCAGGTCGGACAGGGTTAACACTGAAGCTTTCTTT. Its translation is CASRSDRVNTEAFF.

This clone was seen a few times. V gene TRBV18 combines with J gene TRBJ2-2; D possibly corresponds to TRBD1 (6 bases). The CDR3 length is 17 residues. CDR1 and CDR2 (germline): KGHSH, LQKENI. Trimming pared 4 bases from V and 0 bases from J, leaving 15 bases between. CDR3 in DNA: TGTGCCAGCTCACAGAGACAGGACTCCCCGAACACCGGGGAGCTGTTTTTT. Translation: CASSQRQDSPNTGELFF.

V usage is TRBV19 and J usage is TRBJ1-5; D gene uncertain. Per the germline V gene, CDR1 is LNHDA and CDR2 is SQIVND (reference sequence). This CDR3 is 12 amino acids long. The V gene lost 5 bases and the J gene lost 6 bases, with 8 bases spanning the gap. The CDR3 DNA reads as TGTGCCAGTAGTGAGAGGGCTCAGCCCCAGCATTTT. This gives the protein CASSERAQPQHF.

This clone was picked up one time. The gene calls are TRBV7-2 and TRBJ1-4, with 8 bases matching TRBD1. There are 14 residues in the CDR3. Germline loops: CDR1 SGHTA, CDR2 FQGNSA. The ends lost 5 bases at V and 7 bases at J; junction bases unmatched: 6. The CDR3 spells CASSIDRGGEKLFF. As DNA, the CDR3 is TGTGCCAGCAGCATTGACAGGGGAGGTGAAAAACTGTTTTTT.

This chain connects TRBV7-3 to TRBJ1-2, with 7 nucleotides matching TRBD1. This CDR3 comprises 14 residues. Germline V gene sequence: CDR1 SGHTA, CDR2 FQGTGA. V shed 1 base and J 2 bases; nucleotides not matched to a gene: 1. The CDR3 DNA follows: TGTGCCAGCAGCTTAATGGGACAGAACTATGGCTACACCTTC. It specifies CASSLMGQNYGYTF.

This rearrangement joins TRBV4-1 to TRBJ2-7; D call uncertain. The ends were cut back, 0 bases at V and 7 bases at J, with 7 bases in the middle. Germline V gives CDR1 MGHRA, CDR2 YSYEKL. The CDR3 loop spans 12 amino acids. Here the CDR3 reads CASSQDDAEQYF. The CDR3 DNA reads TGCGCCAGCAGCCAAGATGATGCGGAGCAGTACTTC.

This chain links TRBV25-1 with TRBJ1-4; TRBD1 matches 10 bases. Germline V CDR1 and CDR2: MGHDK, SYGVNS. Trimming cost V 1 base and J 8 bases; bases outside gene matches: 4. This CDR3 has 15 amino acids. In DNA form, the CDR3 reads TGTGCCAGCAGTGAATTAGGGACAGGGGACGAAAAACTGTTTTTT. This translates into CASSELGTGDEKLFF. The whole variable domain, filled in from reference TRBV25-1 and TRBJ1-4, reads EADIYQTPRYLVIGTGKKITLECSQTMGHDKMYWYQQDPGMELHLIHYSYGVNSTEKGDLSSESTVSRIRTEHFPLTLESARPSHTSQYLCASSELGTGDEKLFFGSGTQLSVL.

The chain employs TRBV11-2 and TRBJ1-2; 7 bases line up with TRBD1. Germline CDR1 and CDR2: SGHAT and FQNNGV. CDR3 size: 15 residues. V was clipped by 4 bases and J by 5 bases; unmatched bases: 10. This CDR3 reads CASSSSGQEGYGYTF. CDR3 nucleotides: TGTGCCAGCAGCTCTTCCGGACAGGAGGGTTATGGCTACACCTTC.

This rearrangement joins TRBV19 to TRBJ2-2, with D possibly matching TRBD1 (5 bases). The germline V gene encodes CDR1 LNHDA and CDR2 SQIVND (reference sequence). Trimming pared 4 bases from V and 4 bases from J, leaving 10 bases between. The CDR3 is made up of 14 amino acids. DNA for the CDR3: TGTGCCAGTAGTACCTCAGGGTTCACCGGGGAGCTGTTTTTT. It specifies CASSTSGFTGELFF.

The chain has TRBV5-1 and TRBJ2-3; D possibly corresponds to TRBD2 (5 bases). This CDR3 has 14 amino acids. Trimming removed 10 bases from V and 2 bases from J, with 17 bases in between. CDR1 is SGHRS, CDR2 YFSETQ, per germline. The CDR3 DNA is TGCGCCGGGTCCCGGGAATTATTCACAGATACGCAGTATTTT. Protein sequence: CAGSRELFTDTQYF.